Listed here are 26 T cell receptor beta chains from one sample, sequenced in a study of identical twins. Using its own MiXCR run on the 5' RACE reads, TCRdb lists one record per CDR3 protein. The sample shows about 570,000 distinct CDR3 sequences, around 9.6% of them seen only once. In addition, the sample was reused for a study of yellow fever vaccine responses in identical twins.

The sequenced sample was PBMCs. The receptors were sampled from a woman aged 18-30 years in good health.

At least ten counts were recorded for this clonotype. V is TRBV6-2 or TRBV6-3 and J is TRBJ2-7, with D perhaps TRBD1 (5 bases). The CDR3 contains 13 residues. Looked up from germline, CDR1 is MNHEY and CDR2 is SVGEGT. The V and J ends lost 2 bases and 7 bases respectively, with 12 bases between them. The DNA of the CDR3 is TGTGCCAGCAGTTACGGGCAGGGCGGTGAGCAGTACTTC. It codes for CASSYGQGGEQYF.

This clonotype was picked up a small number of times. The rearrangement joins TRBV29-1 to TRBJ2-3; D remains unclear. Trimming shortened V by 7 bases and J by 14 bases, and 22 bases separated the two germline ends. Germline V gene sequence: CDR1 SQVTM, CDR2 ANQGSEA. This CDR3 has 12 amino acids. This CDR3 is CSALLSRNWMYF. CDR3 DNA sequence: TGCAGCGCCCTATTGAGCCGGAATTGGATGTATTTT.

This clonotype has only a few counts. This rearrangement joins TRBV10-3 to TRBJ1-1, with 8 bases fitting TRBD1. CDR1 is ENHRY, CDR2 SYGVKD, per germline. Trimming cost V 7 bases and J 4 bases; bases outside gene matches: 8. The CDR3 length is 14 residues. CDR3 bases: TGTGCCATCACCGAGGACAGGGAGGGCACTGAAGCTTTCTTT. Translated, it gives CAITEDREGTEAFF.

The chain carries TRBV7-9 and TRBJ1-1; D may be TRBD1 (5 bases). CDR1 is SEHNR, CDR2 FQNEAQ, per germline (reference sequence). The CDR3 extends over 15 amino acids. V gave up 5 bases and J gave up 1 base, with 14 bases separating them. In nucleotides, the CDR3 is TGTGCCAGCAGCCCTGGGGGGGGGAGGAACACTGAAGCTTTCTTT. Translated: CASSPGGGRNTEAFF.

This clonotype has a handful of counts. The chain combines TRBV12-3 or TRBV12-4 with TRBJ1-1; D is unclear. The CDR3 sequence is 13 residues long. Trimming cost V 7 bases and J 0 bases, with 9 bases left between them. The CDR3 bases are TGTGCCAGCACCTATTCAATGAACACTGAAGCTTTCTTT. Its protein product is CASTYSMNTEAFF.

There are a few counts of this clonotype. V usage is TRBV29-1 and J usage is TRBJ2-5; TRBD2 matches at 11 bases. The CDR3 spans 20 residues. Trimming cost V 5 bases and J 4 bases; bases outside gene matches: 24. The germline V gene has CDR1 SQVTM and CDR2 ANQGSEA. CDR3 sequence reads: CSVYHRGHLAGGAGGETQYF. The CDR3 region has the DNA TGCAGCGTTTACCACAGGGGGCATCTAGCGGGGGGCGCAGGTGGAGAGACCCAGTACTTC.

This clonotype was detected ten times or more. The V gene is TRBV7-9, the J gene TRBJ2-7; 7 nucleotides align to TRBD2. This CDR3 comprises 13 residues. Germline CDR1 reads SEHNR; CDR2 reads FQNEAQ (reference sequence). V lost 4 bases and J lost 5; bases outside the gene matches: 5. Written as DNA, the CDR3 is TGTGCCAGCAGCTCGGGACTACAGGACGAGCAGTACTTC. This gives the protein CASSSGLQDEQYF.

This chain joins TRBV4-2 and TRBJ2-7, with D perhaps matching TRBD1 (7 bases). CDR3 length: 17 amino acids. Trimming removed 2 bases from V and 2 bases from J, with 19 bases in between. The germline gives CDR1 LGHNA, CDR2 YNFKEQ. CDR3 coding DNA: TGTGCCAGCAGCCAATACGGGGGAACAGGGGCGACCTACGAGCAGTACTTC. As protein: CASSQYGGTGATYEQYF.

This clonotype was observed many times. The chain is built from TRBV12-3 or TRBV12-4 and TRBJ2-3; D may correspond to TRBD1 or TRBD2 (5 bases each). This CDR3 contains 15 residues. The V end was cut by 6 bases, the J end by 0 bases, with 13 bases between. The CDR3 protein is CASRGTSKSTDTQYF. In nucleotides, the CDR3 is TGTGCCAGCAGGGGGACCTCCAAAAGCACAGATACGCAGTATTTT.

There are many counts of this clonotype. The chain couples TRBV7-9 to TRBJ1-3; D is unresolved. This CDR3 has 16 residues. The V and J ends lost 8 bases and 0 bases respectively, with 17 bases between them. Germline V gene lookup returns CDR1 SEHNR and CDR2 FQNEAQ (reference sequence). CDR3 DNA: TGTGCCAGCGCGGGCCCGAAAGAAAACTCTGGAAACACCATATATTTT. Its protein product is CASAGPKENSGNTIYF.

This clonotype was found many times. The V gene is TRBV5-5, the J gene TRBJ2-1; 8 bases map to TRBD2. Germline values: CDR1 SGHKS, CDR2 YYEKEE (reference sequence). The CDR3 contains 17 residues. Losses at the gene ends were 2 bases for V and 3 bases for J; bases not matched to a gene: 10. CDR3: CASSFTLAGIYYNEQFF. CDR3 nucleotides: TGTGCCAGCAGCTTCACCTTAGCGGGGATCTACTACAATGAGCAGTTCTTC.

The rearrangement links TRBV20-1 to TRBJ2-7, with TRBD2 as a possible D gene (6 bases). The CDR3 sequence is 16 residues long. Trimming removed 2 bases at V and 1 base at J, with 18 bases between. The V gene's germline CDR1 is DFQATT and CDR2 SNEGSKA (reference sequence). The CDR3 sequence: CSARQGGSGASYEQYF. The CDR3 region has the DNA TGCAGTGCTAGACAGGGTGGTAGCGGAGCATCCTACGAGCAGTACTTC.

The sample holds a few counts of this clonotype. This chain links TRBV12-3 or TRBV12-4 with TRBJ2-5; 9 bases line up with TRBD2. V lost 2 bases, J lost 4 bases, and 11 bases stayed unmatched. The CDR3 covers 17 residues. CDR3 DNA sequence: TGTGCCAGCAGTTTATCTGGCGGGGGGGTTGACCGAGAGACCCAGTACTTC. Protein product: CASSLSGGGVDRETQYF.

This clonotype showed up just a few times. V is TRBV9 and J is TRBJ2-2; the D is unclear. CDR1 and CDR2 from the germline V gene are SGDLS and YYNGEE. V lost 0 bases and J 6 bases, leaving 9 bases between the germline ends. The CDR3 runs 14 residues. The CDR3, as DNA: TGTGCCAGCAGCGTAGGGGCAGATGCCGGGGAGCTGTTTTTT. Amino acids: CASSVGADAGELFF.

This clonotype was seen only a few times. V gene TRBV5-6 combines with J gene TRBJ1-5; D is possibly TRBD1 (6 bases). The germline V gene encodes CDR1 SGHDT and CDR2 YYEEEE. Trimming shortened V by 3 bases and J by 6 bases, and 13 bases separated the two germline ends. This CDR3 comprises 14 residues. CDR3 nucleotide sequence: TGTGCCAGCAGCTCCTGGACAGTAGGTCAGCCCCAGCATTTT. It translates to CASSSWTVGQPQHF.

This clonotype came up a few times. The chain has TRBV5-1 and TRBJ1-4, with D unresolved. Trimming removed 5 bases at V and 3 bases at J, with 11 bases between. Germline values: CDR1 SGHRS, CDR2 YFSETQ. The CDR3 covers 14 residues. The CDR3 nucleotides read TGCGCCAGCAGTCTAGAGGCAGCTAATGAAAAACTGTTTTTT. Translation: CASSLEAANEKLFF.

This chain joins TRBV3-1 and TRBJ2-1; D not certain. V lost 2 bases, J lost 5 bases, and 13 bases lay in between. The CDR3 spans 15 residues. CDR1 and CDR2 from the germline V gene are LGHDT and YNNKEL (reference sequence). The CDR3 reads CASSQFAHKNNEQFF. CDR3 in DNA: TGTGCCAGCAGCCAATTTGCCCACAAAAACAATGAGCAGTTCTTC.

This clonotype was seen more than once but under ten times. The V gene is TRBV7-2, the J gene TRBJ2-7; TRBD1 aligns across 8 bases. CDR1 and CDR2 (germline): SGHTA, FQGNSA. The CDR3 runs to 16 residues. V lost 4 bases and J lost 0; bases outside the gene matches: 8. This chain's CDR3 is CASSSGDRISSYEQYF. CDR3 in DNA: TGTGCCAGCAGCTCAGGGGACAGGATAAGCTCCTACGAGCAGTACTTC.

This clonotype was picked up many times. This rearrangement joins TRBV20-1 to TRBJ2-3; D perhaps matches TRBD2 (6 bases). V lost 1 base, J lost 4 bases, and 24 bases lay in between. The CDR3 totals 18 residues. Germline CDR1 DFQATT, CDR2 SNEGSKA (reference sequence). The CDR3 region is CSARGFLVSGSEADTQYF. For the CDR3, the DNA is TGCAGTGCTAGAGGATTTCTCGTGTCCGGGAGCGAAGCAGATACGCAGTATTTT.

The chain carries TRBV6-1 and TRBJ1-2, with 12 bases matching TRBD1. Germline CDR1 and CDR2: MNHNS and SASEGT. The CDR3 runs 14 residues. The V segment lost 8 bases and the J segment 4 bases; nucleotides outside the gene matches: 5. CDR3 loop: CASRGTGGFYGYTF. The CDR3 coding sequence is TGTGCCAGCCGCGGGACAGGGGGCTTCTATGGCTACACCTTC.

The chain carries TRBV11-3 and TRBJ2-2; D is ambiguous. V lost 4 bases, J lost 8 bases, and 8 bases lay in between. CDR1 is SGHNT, CDR2 YENEEA, per germline. CDR3 length equals 12 residues. The CDR3 nucleotides read TGTGCCAGCAGCTCTGATAGAGGGGAGCTGTTTTTT. Translation: CASSSDRGELFF.

The table lists this clonotype with many counts. The chain links TRBV4-2 to TRBJ2-7; TRBD2 matches 7 bases. The CDR3 runs to 15 residues. V was pared by 0 bases and J by 0 bases, with 2 bases of the junction left unmatched. CDR1 and CDR2 from the germline V gene are LGHNA and YNFKEQ. The CDR3, as DNA: TGTGCCAGCAGCCAAGAAGCTAGCGGCTCCTACGAGCAGTACTTC. Protein: CASSQEASGSYEQYF.

This clonotype was found many times. This rearrangement joins TRBV29-1 to TRBJ2-7, with 7 positions matching TRBD1. From germline, CDR1 is SQVTM and CDR2 ANQGSEA. V lost 7 bases and J lost 2; bases outside the gene matches: 5. CDR3 size: 12 residues. The chain's CDR3 is CSAVQGTYEQYF. CDR3 sequence (DNA): TGCAGCGCCGTACAGGGGACCTACGAGCAGTACTTC.

This clonotype has just a few counts. This chain joins TRBV4-3 and TRBJ2-7; either TRBD1 or TRBD2 may fit D (5 bases each). This CDR3 contains 15 residues. Germline V gene sequence: CDR1 LGHNA, CDR2 YSLEER. Trimming removed 1 base at V and 5 bases at J, with 15 bases between. The CDR3 DNA follows: TGCGCCAGCAGCCAAGGGATCCTAGGGACGAACGAGCAGTACTTC. Translating gives CASSQGILGTNEQYF.

The J gene is TRBJ2-1, the V gene TRBV12-3 or TRBV12-4, with 10 positions matching TRBD2. The CDR3 loop spans 18 amino acids. V gave up 10 bases and J gave up 8 bases; unmatched junction bases: 23. CDR3 sequence (DNA): TGTGCCATCTGTCTTACCAATAGGAGCGGGAGGGAGAAGTATGAGCAGTTCTTC. Protein sequence: CAICLTNRSGREKYEQFF.

This clonotype was seen at least ten times. This sequence joins TRBV18 and TRBJ2-5, with a possible D match to TRBD2 (5 bases). Germline V lookup: CDR1 KGHSH, CDR2 LQKENI. Trimming cost V 0 bases and J 2 bases, with 7 bases left between them. The length of the CDR3 is 14 residues. In nucleotides, the CDR3 is TGTGCCAGCTCACCACCGGAGGTTCAAGAGACCCAGTACTTC. Its protein product is CASSPPEVQETQYF.